This T cell receptor (beta chain) was recovered during a study of blood T cell repertoires in COVID-19. Study context: PBMCs, B-cell-depleted T cells, or T cells were the source of the cDNA or gDNA that made up the material.

Original data processing: The assay estimated nucleated cells by amplifying reference gene primers. TCRdb keeps only in-frame clones here, not all; method: immunoSEQ multiplex PCR. The V and J calls and clone size are taken from that table; D and trimming were inferred from the DNA. The sample records roughly 140,000 clones, roughly 86% being singletons. The germline V gene has CDR1 SQVTM and CDR2 ANQGSEA. V was cut by 4 bases and J by 3 bases, with 8 bases left in between. This CDR3 is 12 amino acids long. This clonotype originated in a man aged 50-60 years with active or convalescent COVID-19. Sequencing was carried out using peripheral blood. J is TRBJ2-3 and V is TRBV29-1; tentatively, D is TRBD1 (6 bases). CDR3 sequence: CSVARGTDTQYF. The DNA for the CDR3 is TGCAGCGTTGCCAGGGGAACAGATACGCAGTATTTT.